This T cell receptor beta chain was recovered during a study of CD8 T cells in Susac syndrome. Turning to the study itself: The Susac syndrome patients were therapy-naive, on corticosteroids, or on intravenous immunoglobulin alone at blood draw.

With 3 bases removed from V and 3 bases from J, the gap between germline ends came to 9 bases. Germline lookup yields CDR1 LNHDA and CDR2 SQIVND (reference sequence). The CDR3 extends over 13 amino acids. Reverse transcription of about 0.45 to 1 ug RNA was performed with random hexamers. The CDR3 of TCR beta was amplified by immunoSEQ multiplex PCR across 54 Vbeta and 13 Jbeta. Using its own MiXCR run on the immunoSEQ multiplex PCR reads, TCRdb lists one record per CDR3 protein. This table holds about 110,000 distinct CDR3 sequences, roughly 95% found once. The sequence came from a human donor with Susac syndrome. The sample taken for sequencing was CD8+ T cells from PBMCs. The chain employs TRBV19 and TRBJ2-7; D unresolved. The CDR3 nucleotides are TGTGCCAGTAGTATCCCAGGCGGCTACGAGCAGTACTTC. Translation gives CASSIPGGYEQYF.